This entry lists 16 T cell receptor beta chains sequenced from one sample in a study of blood T cell repertoires in COVID-19. Here immunoSEQ multiplex PCR was the method, and the copy in TCRdb shows in-frame clones only, minus some. The sample has about 330,000 clones; around 90% are singletons. The material sequenced was peripheral blood. The source is a man aged 25 to 45 with COVID-19, enrolled during active disease.

The chain has TRBV2 and TRBJ2-7, with TRBD2 identical over 14 bases. This CDR3 comprises 14 residues. CDR1 and CDR2 (germline): SNHLY, FYNNEI. Trimming at V came to 8 bases and at J to 3 bases, leaving 3 bases not matched to a gene. The CDR3 loop reads CASVGTSGSYEQYF. The CDR3 DNA sequence: TGTGCCAGCGTAGGGACTAGCGGGAGCTACGAGCAGTACTTC.

The gene calls are TRBV3-1 (or the pseudogene TRBV3-2) and TRBJ2-3; 9 bases are a match to TRBD1. Per germline, CDR1 LGHDT and CDR2 YNNKEL (reference sequence). This CDR3 is 13 amino acids long. The V and J ends lost 4 bases and 8 bases, in that order; junction bases with no gene match: 4. The CDR3 loop reads CASSRDREGTQYF. As DNA, the CDR3 is TGTGCCAGCAGCCGGGACAGGGAAGGTACGCAGTATTTT.

The V call is TRBV19, the J call TRBJ2-7; 7 positions agree with TRBD1. Germline loops: CDR1 LNHDA, CDR2 SQIVND (reference sequence). CDR3 length: 13 residues. The trim removed 5 bases at V and 3 bases at J, leaving 4 bases unmatched. CDR3 protein: CASSLTGVYEQYF. CDR3 nucleotides: TGTGCCAGTAGTCTTACAGGGGTCTACGAGCAGTACTTC.

The chain combines TRBV18 with TRBJ2-7, with 7 nucleotides matching TRBD1. The CDR3 runs to 14 residues. Germline V gene lookup returns CDR1 KGHSH and CDR2 LQKENI. V shed 4 bases, J shed 4 bases, and the junction held 7 bases outside the gene matches. Here the CDR3 DNA reads TGTGCCAGCTCACGCGAGGGACAGAAATACGAGCAGTACTTC. This encodes CASSREGQKYEQYF.

This clone turned up a few times. The genes are TRBV11-3 and TRBJ2-7; TRBD1 matches at 9 bases. Looked up from germline, CDR1 is SGHNT and CDR2 is YENEEA. Germline trimming cut 4 bases from V and 2 bases from J; bases unmatched to any gene: 6. This CDR3 contains 15 residues. The CDR3 DNA reads TGTGCCAGCAGCTATTTGGGACAGGGACCCTACGAGCAGTACTTC. It is translated as CASSYLGQGPYEQYF.

This chain joins TRBV7-2 and TRBJ2-7, with 8 positions matching TRBD1. CDR1 and CDR2 from the germline V gene are SGHTA and FQGNSA. V lost 5 bases to trimming and J lost 3 bases; unmatched junction nucleotides: 0. This CDR3 has 12 amino acids. The CDR3 nucleotides read TGTGCCAGCAGCGGACAGGGCTACGAGCAGTACTTC. It encodes CASSGQGYEQYF.

The chain employs TRBV6-5 and TRBJ2-7, with a weak D call TRBD1 (6 bases). V shed 0 bases and J shed 0 bases, with 12 bases lying between them. The germline CDR1 and CDR2 sequences are MNHEY and SVGAGI. The CDR3 spans 16 residues. As DNA, the CDR3 is TGTGCCAGCAGTTACTCGAGGGGCAGGGGCTCCTACGAGCAGTACTTC. It codes for CASSYSRGRGSYEQYF.

The V call is TRBV7-2, the J call TRBJ2-2; D unresolved. Trimming cost V 7 bases and J 4 bases, with 10 bases left between them. Germline CDR1 reads SGHTA; CDR2 reads FQGNSA. The CDR3 is 13 residues long. DNA of the CDR3: TGTGCCAGCAACAAATTGCCCACCGGGGAGCTGTTTTTT. Translating it yields CASNKLPTGELFF.

The table lists this clone with a few counts. The rearrangement uses TRBV7-9 and TRBJ1-2; D gene uncertain. Trimming shortened V by 5 bases and J by 8 bases, and 18 bases separated the two germline ends. The CDR3 totals 14 residues. Germline-derived CDR1 and CDR2 are SEHNR and FQNEAQ (reference sequence). Here the CDR3 DNA reads TGTGCCAGCAGCACTTATGTTGGTGTATCCGGCTACACCTTC. Residues: CASSTYVGVSGYTF.

The chain recombines TRBV6-6 with TRBJ2-1, with D perhaps TRBD1 (5 bases). The CDR3 is 11 residues long. From germline, CDR1 is MNHNY and CDR2 SVGAGI (reference sequence). V dropped 5 bases and J dropped 8 bases, with 7 bases sitting between them. The CDR3 region has the DNA TGTGCCAGCAGTCCCAGGGATGAGCAGTTCTTC. Protein sequence: CASSPRDEQFF.

The chain links TRBV5-6 to TRBJ1-2; the D is unclear. The CDR3 is 15 residues long. Germline-derived CDR1 and CDR2 are SGHDT and YYEEEE. Trimming pared 0 bases from V and 3 bases from J, leaving 12 bases between. This CDR3 reads CASSLAIQLYYGYTF. The CDR3 coding sequence is TGTGCCAGCAGCTTGGCCATACAGCTTTACTATGGCTACACCTTC.

The gene calls are TRBV30 and TRBJ2-7; 7 bases agree with TRBD1. J gave up 5 bases and V 1 base, and 11 bases lay outside the gene matches. Germline loops: CDR1 GTSNPN, CDR2 SVGIG (reference sequence). The CDR3 runs 15 residues. The CDR3 here is CAWSEAGTVFDEQYF. The CDR3 nucleotides read TGTGCCTGGAGTGAAGCCGGGACAGTTTTCGACGAGCAGTACTTC.

This chain uses TRBV5-1 with TRBJ1-5, with a possible D match to TRBD1 (5 bases). V gave up 2 bases and J gave up 5 bases, with 11 bases separating them. CDR3 length: 14 residues. Germline CDR1 reads SGHRS; CDR2 reads YFSETQ. CDR3 coding DNA: TGCGCCAGCAGCTTCTCCCCGACAGATCAGCCCCAGCATTTT. It specifies CASSFSPTDQPQHF.

The V call is TRBV19, the J call TRBJ1-1, with D perhaps TRBD1 (6 bases). This CDR3 spans 14 amino acids. The germline V and J ends were trimmed by 5 bases and 0 bases, with 10 bases remaining between them. Germline values: CDR1 LNHDA, CDR2 SQIVND (reference sequence). The CDR3 DNA follows: TGTGCCAGTAGTTGGGACACCCTGAACACTGAAGCTTTCTTT. Translating gives CASSWDTLNTEAFF.

The chain joins TRBV28 to TRBJ1-2; 8 bases are a match to TRBD1. This CDR3 has 17 amino acids. Germline values: CDR1 MDHEN, CDR2 SYDVKM. With V trimmed by 6 bases and J by 7 bases, 19 bases remained unmatched. The CDR3 DNA is TGTGCCAGCAGCGGACTCTACCCAGGGGGCGCAGCGAGTGGCTACACCTTC. Amino acid sequence: CASSGLYPGGAASGYTF.

The chain carries TRBV19 and TRBJ2-7; TRBD2 might be the D (6 bases). CDR1 is LNHDA, CDR2 SQIVND, per germline (reference sequence). The CDR3 length is 15 residues. The V gene lost 5 bases and the J gene lost 3 bases, with 17 bases spanning the gap. CDR3 in DNA: TGTGCCAGTAGTCCCCAGAGCGGAGGGGTCTACGAGCAGTACTTC. Translated: CASSPQSGGVYEQYF.